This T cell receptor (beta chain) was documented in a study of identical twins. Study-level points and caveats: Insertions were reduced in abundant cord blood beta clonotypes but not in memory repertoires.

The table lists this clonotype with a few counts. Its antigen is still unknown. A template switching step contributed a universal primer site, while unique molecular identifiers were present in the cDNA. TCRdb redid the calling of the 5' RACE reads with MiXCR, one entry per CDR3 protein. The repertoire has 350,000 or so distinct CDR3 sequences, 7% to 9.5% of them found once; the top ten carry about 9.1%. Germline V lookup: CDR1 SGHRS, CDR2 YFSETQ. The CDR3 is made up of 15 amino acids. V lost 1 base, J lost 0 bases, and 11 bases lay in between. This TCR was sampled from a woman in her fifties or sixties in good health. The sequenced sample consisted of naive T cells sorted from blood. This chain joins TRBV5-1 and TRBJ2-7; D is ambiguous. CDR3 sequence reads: CASSLNWGGSYEQYF. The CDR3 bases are TGCGCCAGCAGCTTGAATTGGGGTGGCTCCTACGAGCAGTACTTC. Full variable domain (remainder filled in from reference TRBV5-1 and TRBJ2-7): KAGVTQTPRYLIKTRGQQVTLSCSPISGHRSVSWYQQTPGQGLQFLFEYFSETQRNKGNFPGRFSGRQFSNSRSEMNVSTLELGDSALYLCASSLNWGGSYEQYFGPGTRLTVT.